This TCR beta chain originates from a study of T-cell reconstitution after alpha-beta-depleted transplantation in children. Findings and caveats of the study: Surviving recipient T cells and thymic progenitors produced the high day-60 TCRbeta diversity seen in some patients. Hyperexpanded clones declined; after one year, newly produced T cells mostly supplied diversity. At around two months after transplant, the alpha-beta T cells were reportedly derived from several hundred expanded clones that came from non-depleted graft cells.

TCRbeta library preparation incorporated unique molecular identifiers. TCRdb reprocessed the PCR reads via MiXCR and lists one record per CDR3 protein. This table holds around 200,000 distinct CDR3 sequences, roughly 15% found once. Trimming stripped 3 bases from V and 8 bases from J, with 13 bases between. The CDR3 runs to 13 residues. In this sample, this clonotype turned up a few times. Antigen unknown. Specimen: PBMCs, mostly from graft donor cells, collected 360 days after TCRalphabeta/CD19-depleted stem cell transplant. The chain is built from TRBV12-3 or TRBV12-4 and TRBJ1-1; D remains ambiguous. The TCR was taken from a male patient aged 2-15 years who had a stem cell transplant for acute lymphoblastic leukemia, so the T cells may come from the graft donor. As DNA, the CDR3 is TGTGCCAGCAGTTTTAATGCTAGGGCAGAAGCTTTCTTT. Its translation: CASSFNARAEAFF.